This record concerns one T cell receptor beta chain sequence. Its antigen is as yet unknown. This record belongs to a study of T-cell memory formation after mild COVID-19. Study overall: The study found TCR clusters largely donor specific. Findings and limits, study-wide: That cross-reactive memory joined was suggested by some responding clones appearing in pre-infection memory.

This CDR3 is 14 amino acids long. Germline-derived CDR1 and CDR2 are LGHNT and FRNRAP. Trimming cost V 2 bases and J 2 bases, with 9 bases left between them. 5'RACE with constant-segment primers yielded barcoded, UMI-tagged TCR alpha and TCR beta cDNA libraries. TCRdb passed the 5' RACE reads through MiXCR, listing each CDR3 protein once. The top ten hold about a fifth of the sample, which has about 260,000 distinct CDR3 sequences, under 20% seen once. The source of this sequence is a man aged 18 to 35 who had mild COVID-19 (a few samples of this study predate the infection). Cell type and time point are not known. Sequenced input: PBMCs or a T cell subset sorted from them (not recorded which). The chain uses TRBV12-5 and TRBJ2-5, with D maybe TRBD1 (5 bases). CDR3 DNA sequence: TGTGCTAGTGGTTTGCCGACAGAACAAGAGACCCAGTACTTC. Its protein is CASGLPTEQETQYF.